This TCR beta chain came from a study of shared clonotypes between healthy human individuals. Study in general: A couple of women and three men aged 18 to 49 served as donors.

This clone was detected a few times. Its antigen is unidentified. Running of the assay took place at deep level. The repertoire was sequenced with immunoSEQ multiplex PCR; TCRdb's copy has only in-frame clones and lacks some. The repertoire holds about 980,000 clones, with approximately 76% as singletons. Study-level results: Represented genetic and exposure-history diversity was restricted by having few donors. Measured sharing among donors was expected to vary with sequencing depth.

The source of this sequence is a man between 18 and 35 years old in good health. The specimen sequenced was memory CD4+ T cells sorted from blood. As to subset: CD45RA-negative fraction.

The CDR3 region is CASAGAATPLYEQYF. CDR3 nucleotides: TGTGCCAGCGCTGGGGCGGCTACCCCCCTCTACGAGCAGTACTTC. The V and J genes are TRBV28 and TRBJ2-7; possibly TRBD1 for D (5 bases). The CDR3 is 15 residues long. Germline CDR1 reads MDHEN; CDR2 reads SYDVKM. V was trimmed by 8 bases and J by 3 bases, leaving 20 bases between them. The complete variable domain, with remaining parts taken from reference TRBV28 and TRBJ2-7, reads DVKVTQSSRYLVKRTGEKVFLECVQDMDHENMFWYRQDPGLGLRLIYFSYDVKMKEKGDIPEGYSVSREKKERFSLILESASTNQTSMYLCASAGAATPLYEQYFGPGTRLTVT.